The clone carrying this T cell receptor (beta chain) was counted a single time. Per the study methods: Reference gene primer amplification yielded estimated nucleated cell counts. TCRdb's copy holds only in-frame clones and misses some; the assay was immunoSEQ multiplex PCR. The V and J calls and clone size come from that table; D and trimming were worked out from the DNA. Altogether more than 200,000 clones are present, 84% being singletons, with the ten largest covering 1.4%. This specimen belongs to a study of blood T cell repertoires in COVID-19. Whole-study context: From the United States, Italy and Spain came samples of acute and convalescent COVID-19. PBMCs, B-cell-depleted T cells, or T cells provided the cDNA or gDNA that made up the material.

V lost 2 bases and J lost 1; bases outside the gene matches: 7. CDR1 is SGHKS and CDR2 is YYEKEE in the germline V gene (reference sequence). This CDR3 contains 16 residues. Material for sequencing was peripheral blood. This TCR came from a woman between 40 and 50 years old who had recovered from COVID-19. The chain joins TRBV5-5 to TRBJ2-3; 7 nucleotides line up with TRBD1. The CDR3 DNA is TGTGCCAGCAGCTTTTTATTAACAGGGGGCACAGATACGCAGTATTTT. Its translation is CASSFLLTGGTDTQYF.